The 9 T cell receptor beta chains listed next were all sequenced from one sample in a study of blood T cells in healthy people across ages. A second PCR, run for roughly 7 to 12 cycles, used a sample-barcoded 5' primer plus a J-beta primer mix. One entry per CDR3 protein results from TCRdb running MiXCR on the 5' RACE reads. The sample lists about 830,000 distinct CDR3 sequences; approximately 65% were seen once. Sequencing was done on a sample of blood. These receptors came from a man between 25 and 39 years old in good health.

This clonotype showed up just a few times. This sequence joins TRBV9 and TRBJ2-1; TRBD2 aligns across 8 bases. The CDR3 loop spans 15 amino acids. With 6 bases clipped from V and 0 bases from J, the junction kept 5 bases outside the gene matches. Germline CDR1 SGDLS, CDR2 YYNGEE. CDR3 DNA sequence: TGTGCCAGCACTCCGGGGGGGCTCTCCTACAATGAGCAGTTCTTC. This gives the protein CASTPGGLSYNEQFF.

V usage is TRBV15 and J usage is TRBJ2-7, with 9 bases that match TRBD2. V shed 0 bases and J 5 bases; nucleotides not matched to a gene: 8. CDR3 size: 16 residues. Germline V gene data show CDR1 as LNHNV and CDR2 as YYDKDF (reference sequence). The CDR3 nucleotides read TGTGCCACCAGCAGAGATTTGAGCGGGGGGACCGACGAGCAGTACTTC. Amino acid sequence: CATSRDLSGGTDEQYF. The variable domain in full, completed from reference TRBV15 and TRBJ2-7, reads DAMVIQNPRYQVTQFGKPVTLSCSQTLNHNVMYWYQQKSSQAPKLLFHYYDKDFNNEADTPDNFQSRRPNTSFCFLDIRSPGLGDTAMYLCATSRDLSGGTDEQYFGPGTRLTVT.

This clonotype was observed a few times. CDR3 region: CASSPGEGARQPQHF. In DNA form, the CDR3 reads TGTGCCAGCAGCCCCGGGGAGGGGGCGCGTCAGCCCCAGCATTTT. This sequence joins TRBV7-2 and TRBJ1-5; the match to TRBD1 covers 7 bases. Germline values: CDR1 SGHTA, CDR2 FQGNSA. The CDR3 is 15 amino acids. Trimming cost V 5 bases and J 6 bases; bases outside gene matches: 10.

CDR3 sequence reads: CSVLTGRNTEAFF. The CDR3 region has the DNA TGCAGCGTACTCACAGGGAGGAACACTGAAGCTTTCTTT. The gene calls are TRBV29-1 and TRBJ1-1, with D maybe TRBD1 (6 bases). V dropped 6 bases and J dropped 1 base, with 12 bases sitting between them. Germline V gene sequence: CDR1 SQVTM, CDR2 ANQGSEA. The CDR3 consists of 13 residues.

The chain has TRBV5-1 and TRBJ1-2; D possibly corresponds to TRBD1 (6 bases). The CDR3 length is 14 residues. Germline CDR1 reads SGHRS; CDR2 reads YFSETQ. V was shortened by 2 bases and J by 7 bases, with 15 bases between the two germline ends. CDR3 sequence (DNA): TGCGCCAGCAGCTTCGGGCAGGGGAGGGCTGGCTACACCTTC. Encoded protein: CASSFGQGRAGYTF.

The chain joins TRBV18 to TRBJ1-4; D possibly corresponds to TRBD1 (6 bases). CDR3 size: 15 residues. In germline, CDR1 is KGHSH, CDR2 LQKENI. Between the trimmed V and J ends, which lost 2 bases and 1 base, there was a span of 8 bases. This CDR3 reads CASSPYRETNEKLFF. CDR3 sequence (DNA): TGTGCCAGCTCACCATACAGGGAAACTAATGAAAAACTGTTTTTT. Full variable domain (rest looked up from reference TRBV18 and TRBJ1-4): NAGVMQNPRHLVRRRGQEARLRCSPMKGHSHVYWYRQLPEEGLKFMVYLQKENIIDESGMPKERFSAEFPKEGPSILRIQQVVRGDSAAYFCASSPYRETNEKLFFGSGTQLSVL.

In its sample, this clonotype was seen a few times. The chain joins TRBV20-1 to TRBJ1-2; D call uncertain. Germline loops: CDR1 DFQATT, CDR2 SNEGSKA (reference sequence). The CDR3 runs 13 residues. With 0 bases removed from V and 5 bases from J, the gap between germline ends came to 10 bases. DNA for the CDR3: TGCAGTGCTAGAGATTTGGGTCTTTATGGCTACACCTTC. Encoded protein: CSARDLGLYGYTF.

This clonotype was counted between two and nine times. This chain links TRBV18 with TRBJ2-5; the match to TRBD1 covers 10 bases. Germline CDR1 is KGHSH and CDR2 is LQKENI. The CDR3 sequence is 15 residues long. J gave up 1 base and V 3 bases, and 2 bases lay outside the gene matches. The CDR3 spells CASSPGQGIQETQYF. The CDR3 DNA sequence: TGTGCCAGCTCACCGGGACAGGGGATCCAAGAGACCCAGTACTTC.

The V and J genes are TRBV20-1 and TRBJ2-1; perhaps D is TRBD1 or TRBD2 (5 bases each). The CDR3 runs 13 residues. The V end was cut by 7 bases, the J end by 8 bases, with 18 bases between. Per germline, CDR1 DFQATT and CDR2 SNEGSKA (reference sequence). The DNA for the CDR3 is TGCAGTGTTAGCCCCGGGGCTAAACATGAGCAGTTCTTC. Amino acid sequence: CSVSPGAKHEQFF.